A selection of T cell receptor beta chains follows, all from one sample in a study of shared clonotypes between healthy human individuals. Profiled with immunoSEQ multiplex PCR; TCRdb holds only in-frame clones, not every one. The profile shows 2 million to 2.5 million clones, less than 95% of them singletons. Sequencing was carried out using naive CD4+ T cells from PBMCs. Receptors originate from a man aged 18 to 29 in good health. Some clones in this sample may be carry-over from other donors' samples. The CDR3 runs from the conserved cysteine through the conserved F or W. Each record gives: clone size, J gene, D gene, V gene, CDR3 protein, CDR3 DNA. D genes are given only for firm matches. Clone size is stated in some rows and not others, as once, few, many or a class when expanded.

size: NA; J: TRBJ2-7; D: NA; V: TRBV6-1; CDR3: CASSEAWGFNEQYF; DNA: TGTGCCAGCAGTGAAGCGTGGGGGTTCAACGAGCAGTACTTC
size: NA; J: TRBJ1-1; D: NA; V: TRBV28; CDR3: CASSRQGSLDTEAFF; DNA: TGTGCCAGCAGTCGGCAGGGGAGTCTTGACACTGAAGCTTTCTTT
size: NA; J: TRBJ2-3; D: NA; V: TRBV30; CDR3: CAWSPTDTQYF; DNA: TGTGCCTGGAGTCCCACAGATACGCAGTATTTT
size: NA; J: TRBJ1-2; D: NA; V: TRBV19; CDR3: CASSTKETAYGGYTF; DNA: TGTGCCAGTAGTACAAAGGAGACAGCCTACGGTGGCTACACCTTC
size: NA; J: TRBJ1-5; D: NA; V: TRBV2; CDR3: CASSDDQPQHF; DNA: TGTGCCAGCAGTGACGACCAGCCCCAGCATTTT
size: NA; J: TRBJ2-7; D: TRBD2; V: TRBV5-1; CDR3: CASSLPGLAYEQYF; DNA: TGCGCCAGCAGCTTACCGGGACTAGCCTACGAGCAGTACTTC
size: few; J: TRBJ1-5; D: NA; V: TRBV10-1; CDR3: CASSQGRNQPQHF; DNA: TGCGCCAGCAGTCAGGGTCGGAATCAGCCCCAGCATTTT
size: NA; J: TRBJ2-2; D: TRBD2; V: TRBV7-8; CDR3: CASSLVFRTSGYGTGELFF; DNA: TGTGCCAGCAGCTTAGTTTTTAGGACTAGCGGTTACGGCACCGGGGAGCTGTTTTTT
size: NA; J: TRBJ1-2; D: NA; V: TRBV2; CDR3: CASSEAVRGAAGYTF; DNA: TGTGCCAGCAGTGAAGCGGTTCGGGGGGCGGCTGGCTACACCTTC
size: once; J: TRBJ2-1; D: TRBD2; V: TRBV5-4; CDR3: CASSLDLREGEQFF; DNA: TGTGCCAGCAGCTTGGATCTCAGGGAGGGTGAGCAGTTCTTC